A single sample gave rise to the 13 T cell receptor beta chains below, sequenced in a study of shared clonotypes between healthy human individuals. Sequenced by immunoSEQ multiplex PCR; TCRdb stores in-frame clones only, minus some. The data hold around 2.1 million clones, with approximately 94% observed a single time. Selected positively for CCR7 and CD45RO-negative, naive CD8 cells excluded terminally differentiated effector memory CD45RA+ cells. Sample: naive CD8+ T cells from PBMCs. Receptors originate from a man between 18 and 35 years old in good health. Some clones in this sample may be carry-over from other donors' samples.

CDR3 region: CASSLRTGLGPQHF. CDR3 sequence (DNA): TGTGCCAGCAGTCTTAGGACAGGGCTAGGGCCCCAGCATTTT. This sequence joins TRBV28 and TRBJ1-5; 8 bases are shared with TRBD1. V gave up 5 bases and J gave up 9 bases; unmatched junction bases: 9. The germline V gene encodes CDR1 MDHEN and CDR2 SYDVKM. The CDR3 runs 14 residues.

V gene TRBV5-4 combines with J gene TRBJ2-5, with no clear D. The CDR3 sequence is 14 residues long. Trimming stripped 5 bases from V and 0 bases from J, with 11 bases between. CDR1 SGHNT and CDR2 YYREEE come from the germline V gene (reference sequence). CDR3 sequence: CASRVWADQETQYF. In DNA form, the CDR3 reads TGTGCCAGCAGGGTATGGGCAGACCAAGAGACCCAGTACTTC.

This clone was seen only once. CDR3 nucleotides: TGCGCCAGCAGCTTGGAGGACGGGAGCTCCTACAATGAGCAGTTCTTC. Its protein product is CASSLEDGSSYNEQFF. The rearrangement joins TRBV5-1 to TRBJ2-1; maybe TRBD2 (6 bases). V was trimmed by 0 bases and J by 0 bases, leaving 10 bases between them. The CDR3 extends over 16 amino acids. Germline CDR1 SGHRS, CDR2 YFSETQ.

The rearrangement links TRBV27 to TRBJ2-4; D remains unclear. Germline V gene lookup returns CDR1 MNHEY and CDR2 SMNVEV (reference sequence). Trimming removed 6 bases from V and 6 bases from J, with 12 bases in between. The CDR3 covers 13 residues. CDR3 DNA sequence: TGTGCCAGCAGCGCGATGGATCGAAACATTCAGTACTTC. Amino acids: CASSAMDRNIQYF.

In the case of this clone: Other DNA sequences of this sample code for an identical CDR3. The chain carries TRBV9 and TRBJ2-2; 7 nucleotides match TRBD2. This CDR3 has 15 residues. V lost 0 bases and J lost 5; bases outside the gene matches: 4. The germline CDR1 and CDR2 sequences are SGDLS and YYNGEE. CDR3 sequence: CASSVDGRNTGELFF. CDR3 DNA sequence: TGTGCCAGCAGCGTAGACGGGAGGAATACCGGGGAGCTGTTTTTT.

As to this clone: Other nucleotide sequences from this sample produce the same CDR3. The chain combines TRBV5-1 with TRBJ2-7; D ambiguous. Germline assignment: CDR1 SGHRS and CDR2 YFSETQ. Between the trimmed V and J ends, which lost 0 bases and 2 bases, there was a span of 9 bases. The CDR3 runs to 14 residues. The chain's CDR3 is CASSLAGLTYEQYF. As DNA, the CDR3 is TGCGCCAGCAGCTTGGCCGGGTTAACCTACGAGCAGTACTTC.

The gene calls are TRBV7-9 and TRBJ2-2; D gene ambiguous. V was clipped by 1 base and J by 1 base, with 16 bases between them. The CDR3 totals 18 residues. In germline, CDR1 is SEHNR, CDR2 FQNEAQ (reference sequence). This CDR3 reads CASSLVGMKPENTGELFF. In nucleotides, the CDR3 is TGTGCCAGCAGCTTAGTGGGAATGAAGCCTGAGAACACCGGGGAGCTGTTTTTT.

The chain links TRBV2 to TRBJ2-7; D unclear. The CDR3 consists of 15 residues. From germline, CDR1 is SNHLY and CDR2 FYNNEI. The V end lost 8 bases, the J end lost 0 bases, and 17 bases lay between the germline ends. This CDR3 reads CASGPRRISSYEQYF. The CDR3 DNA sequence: TGTGCCAGCGGCCCCAGGCGGATAAGCTCCTACGAGCAGTACTTC.

The chain's CDR3 is CASSSPGLDSRTDTQYF. CDR3 in DNA: TGTGCCAGCAGCTCCCCGGGACTTGACTCTAGGACAGATACGCAGTATTTT. The chain combines TRBV5-6 with TRBJ2-3; tentatively, D is TRBD2 (6 bases). Trimming stripped 3 bases from V and 3 bases from J, with 20 bases between. CDR3 length: 17 amino acids. Germline V gene data show CDR1 as SGHDT and CDR2 as YYEEEE.

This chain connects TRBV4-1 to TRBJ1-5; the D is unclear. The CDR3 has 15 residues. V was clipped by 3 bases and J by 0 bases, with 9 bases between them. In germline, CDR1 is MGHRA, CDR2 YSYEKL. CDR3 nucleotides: TGCGCCAGCAGCCAGGATGACAATAGCAATCAGCCCCAGCATTTT. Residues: CASSQDDNSNQPQHF.

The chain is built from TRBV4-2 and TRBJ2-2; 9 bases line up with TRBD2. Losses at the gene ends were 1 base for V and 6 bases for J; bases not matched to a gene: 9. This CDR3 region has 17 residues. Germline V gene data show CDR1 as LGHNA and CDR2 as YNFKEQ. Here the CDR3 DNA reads TGTGCCAGCAGCCAAGTCAGGCGGGAGGGCCGCCCCGGGGAGCTGTTTTTT. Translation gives CASSQVRREGRPGELFF.

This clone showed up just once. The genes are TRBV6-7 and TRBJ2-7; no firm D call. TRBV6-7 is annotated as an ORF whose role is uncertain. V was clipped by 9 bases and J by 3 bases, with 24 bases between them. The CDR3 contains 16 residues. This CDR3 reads CARPPGFRALFYEQYF. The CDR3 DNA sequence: TGTGCCAGGCCGCCAGGCTTCCGCGCTCTCTTCTACGAGCAGTACTTC.

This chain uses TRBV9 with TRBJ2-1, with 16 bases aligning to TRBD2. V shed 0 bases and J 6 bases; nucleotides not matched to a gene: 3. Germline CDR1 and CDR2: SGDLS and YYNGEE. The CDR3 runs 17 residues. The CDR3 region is CASSVVGTSGRVNEQFF. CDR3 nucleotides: TGTGCCAGCAGCGTAGTTGGGACTAGCGGGAGGGTCAATGAGCAGTTCTTC.